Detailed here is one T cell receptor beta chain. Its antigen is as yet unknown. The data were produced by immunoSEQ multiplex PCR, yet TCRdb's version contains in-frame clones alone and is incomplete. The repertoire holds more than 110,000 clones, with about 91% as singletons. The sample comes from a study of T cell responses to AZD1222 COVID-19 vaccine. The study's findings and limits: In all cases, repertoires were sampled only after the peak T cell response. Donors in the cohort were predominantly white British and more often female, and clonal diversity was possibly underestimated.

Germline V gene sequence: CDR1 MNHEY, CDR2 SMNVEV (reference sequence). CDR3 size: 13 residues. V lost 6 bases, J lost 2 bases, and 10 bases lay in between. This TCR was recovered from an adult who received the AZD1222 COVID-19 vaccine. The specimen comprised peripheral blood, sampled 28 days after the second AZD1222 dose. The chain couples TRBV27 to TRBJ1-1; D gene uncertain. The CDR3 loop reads CASSRTANTEAFF. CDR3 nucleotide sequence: TGTGCCAGCAGCCGTACTGCAAACACTGAAGCTTTCTTT.